The rows below give T cell receptor beta chains drawn from one sample of a study of CD8+ T cells in alopecia areata. The assay was immunoSEQ multiplex PCR, and TCRdb's table has in-frame clones only and misses some. This table holds fewer than 250,000 clones, approximately 38% found once. The starting material was CD4+ T cells sorted from blood, obtained between weeks 30 and 35, from a patient treated with tofacitinib. These receptor sequences come from a human donor with alopecia areata. CDR3s include the opening cysteine and the closing phenylalanine or tryptophan. The D gene is left open where the match is weak. A clone size is listed for some rows: how often the clone was seen (once, few, many), or a class if it is expanded.

abundance: NA
v_gene: TRBV7-9
len: 14
d_gene: NA
j_gene: TRBJ2-4
CDR3nt: TGTGCCAGCAGCTCGATAGGAACCAAAAACATTCAGTACTTC
CDR3aa: CASSSIGTKNIQYF

abundance: NA
v_gene: TRBV5-4
len: 15
d_gene: NA
j_gene: TRBJ1-2
CDR3nt: TGTGCCAGCAGCTTGGATCTGGGGCAGGGGTATGGCTACACCTTC
CDR3aa: CASSLDLGQGYGYTF

abundance: NA
v_gene: TRBV5-1
len: 14
d_gene: TRBD1
j_gene: TRBJ2-4
CDR3nt: TGCGCCAGCAGCTGGACCGGGACAGGGGGCGCACGGTACTTC
CDR3aa: CASSWTGTGGARYF

abundance: NA
v_gene: TRBV30
len: 13
d_gene: NA
j_gene: TRBJ2-2
CDR3nt: TGTGCCTGGAGTGGGCAGTCCACCGGGGAGCTGTTTTTT
CDR3aa: CAWSGQSTGELFF

abundance: once
v_gene: TRBV27
len: 17
d_gene: NA
j_gene: TRBJ2-1
CDR3nt: TGTGCCAGCAGTAAGACCGGGACCCCCAACCTATACAATGAGCAGTTCTTC
CDR3aa: CASSKTGTPNLYNEQFF

abundance: few
v_gene: TRBV7-9
len: 17
d_gene: TRBD1
j_gene: TRBJ2-6
CDR3nt: TGTGCCAGCAGCCCCAGGACAGGGCTTTCTGGGGCCAACGTCCTGACTTTC
CDR3aa: CASSPRTGLSGANVLTF

abundance: NA
v_gene: TRBV28
len: 12
d_gene: NA
j_gene: TRBJ2-7
CDR3nt: TGTGCCAGCAGTTTCACGGCTAGCGAGCAGTACTTC
CDR3aa: CASSFTASEQYF

abundance: NA
v_gene: TRBV2
len: 17
d_gene: NA
j_gene: TRBJ1-2
CDR3nt: TGTGCCAGCAGTGTAGCCCCATGGGCGCCGCCAGGGGCTGGCTACACCTTC
CDR3aa: CASSVAPWAPPGAGYTF

abundance: few
v_gene: TRBV5-1
len: 13
d_gene: NA
j_gene: TRBJ2-1
CDR3nt: TGCGCCAGCAGCAACGGGAGTTACAATGAGCAGTTCTTC
CDR3aa: CASSNGSYNEQFF

abundance: NA
v_gene: TRBV30
len: 15
d_gene: TRBD1
j_gene: TRBJ1-2
CDR3nt: TGTGCCTGGAGTGGCGCCCGGGACAGTTACTATGGCTACACCTTC
CDR3aa: CAWSGARDSYYGYTF

abundance: NA
v_gene: TRBV6-1
len: 17
d_gene: TRBD1
j_gene: TRBJ2-6
CDR3nt: TGTGCCAGCAGTGGGACAGGGATTAGCTCTGGGGCCAACGTCCTGACTTTC
CDR3aa: CASSGTGISSGANVLTF

abundance: NA
v_gene: TRBV9
len: 14
d_gene: NA
j_gene: TRBJ2-5
CDR3nt: TGTGCCAGCAGCGTAATTGGGAGCGGGGAGACCCAGTACTTC
CDR3aa: CASSVIGSGETQYF

abundance: few
v_gene: TRBV5-1
len: 13
d_gene: NA
j_gene: TRBJ2-5
CDR3nt: TGCGCCAGCAGCTTTCAGGGACAAGAGACCCAGTACTTC
CDR3aa: CASSFQGQETQYF

abundance: NA
v_gene: TRBV4-1
len: 14
d_gene: NA
j_gene: TRBJ1-1
CDR3nt: TGCGCCAGCAGCCAAGGGTGGACGAACACTGAAGCTTTCTTT
CDR3aa: CASSQGWTNTEAFF

abundance: few
v_gene: TRBV7-6
len: 15
d_gene: NA
j_gene: TRBJ2-3
CDR3nt: TGTGCCAGCAGCTTGGCAGGCCTGGCCACAGATACGCAGTATTTT
CDR3aa: CASSLAGLATDTQYF

abundance: NA
v_gene: TRBV6-6
len: 12
d_gene: NA
j_gene: TRBJ2-5
CDR3nt: TGTGCCAGCAGTCTGTCATGGGAGACCCAGTACTTC
CDR3aa: CASSLSWETQYF

abundance: NA
v_gene: TRBV4-1
len: 15
d_gene: TRBD2
j_gene: TRBJ2-7
CDR3nt: TGCGCCAGCAGCCAAGGCTTTAGCGGGAGATACGAGCAGTACTTC
CDR3aa: CASSQGFSGRYEQYF

abundance: few
v_gene: TRBV15
len: 16
d_gene: NA
j_gene: TRBJ2-3
CDR3nt: TGTGCCACTCTTAACGCCACAACCTACAGCACAGATACGCAGTATTTT
CDR3aa: CATLNATTYSTDTQYF

abundance: NA
v_gene: TRBV30
len: 13
d_gene: NA
j_gene: TRBJ2-3
CDR3nt: TGTGCCTGGAGTGTACCCAACTTAGATACGCAGTATTTT
CDR3aa: CAWSVPNLDTQYF

abundance: few
v_gene: TRBV19
len: 12
d_gene: NA
j_gene: TRBJ1-1
CDR3nt: TGTGCCAGTAGTATACAGAGGGAAAAAGCTTTCTTT
CDR3aa: CASSIQREKAFF

abundance: few
v_gene: TRBV10-3
len: 16
d_gene: TRBD1
j_gene: TRBJ2-7
CDR3nt: TGTGCCATCAGTGAGAATCGGGACAGGGGGTTGTACGAGCAGTACTTC
CDR3aa: CAISENRDRGLYEQYF

abundance: once
v_gene: TRBV25-1
len: 12
d_gene: NA
j_gene: TRBJ1-2
CDR3nt: TGTGCCAGCAGTGGGAACAGCTATGGCTACACCTTC
CDR3aa: CASSGNSYGYTF

abundance: few
v_gene: TRBV4-1
len: 16
d_gene: TRBD2
j_gene: TRBJ2-1
CDR3nt: TGCGCCAGCAGCCAAGGGCGAGGACTAGCGGGACCTGAGCAGTTCTTC
CDR3aa: CASSQGRGLAGPEQFF

abundance: few
v_gene: TRBV29-1
len: 12
d_gene: NA
j_gene: TRBJ1-2
CDR3nt: TGCAGCGTCCGGGACTCCCTCTCGGGCTACACCTTC
CDR3aa: CSVRDSLSGYTF

abundance: few
v_gene: TRBV14
len: 17
d_gene: NA
j_gene: TRBJ2-7
CDR3nt: TGTGCCAGCAGCCGAGGACGGGCTAGACCACAGGAGTACGAGCAGTACTTC
CDR3aa: CASSRGRARPQEYEQYF

abundance: NA
v_gene: TRBV5-1
len: 13
d_gene: TRBD1
j_gene: TRBJ2-1
CDR3nt: TGCGCCAGCAGCAAAGGGACAGGCAATGAGCAGTTCTTC
CDR3aa: CASSKGTGNEQFF